Shown below are 3 T cell receptor beta chains from a single sample sequenced in a study of neurological immune-mediated disorders. TCRdb re-called the 5' RACE reads through MiXCR, storing one row per CDR3 protein. The sample lists roughly 50,000 distinct CDR3 sequences; about 25% were seen once. The sample was PBMCs. Receptors originate from a woman in her 70s in good health.

This chain links TRBV5-6 with TRBJ2-7; TRBD1 matches 8 bases. J gave up 4 bases and V 2 bases, and 5 bases lay outside the gene matches. The length of the CDR3 is 14 residues. From germline, CDR1 is SGHDT and CDR2 YYEEEE. CDR3 region: CASSFQGALYEQYV. The CDR3 nucleotides read TGTGCCAGCAGCTTTCAGGGGGCTCTATACGAGCAGTACGTC.

The table lists this clonotype with many counts. V gene TRBV6-2 or TRBV6-3 combines with J gene TRBJ1-4, with a tentative D call TRBD1 (6 bases). The V gene's germline CDR1 is MNHEY and CDR2 SVGEGT. CDR3 length: 14 residues. Trimming shortened V by 6 bases and J by 6 bases, and 14 bases separated the two germline ends. The CDR3 region has the DNA TGTGCCAGCAGCTTAACAGGGACGGATGAAAAACTGTTTTTT. Translation: CASSLTGTDEKLFF.

This clonotype was counted ten times or more. This chain links TRBV27 with TRBJ2-7; tentatively, D is TRBD1 (5 bases). The CDR3 is 16 residues long. The V gene lost 6 bases and the J gene lost 9 bases, with 27 bases spanning the gap. Germline-derived CDR1 and CDR2 are MNHEY and SMNVEV (reference sequence). CDR3: CASSPLTDREFTRQYF. The CDR3 coding sequence is TGTGCCAGCAGCCCCTTAACCGACAGAGAGTTTACGAGGCAGTACTTC.